Following are 6 T cell receptor beta chains from one sample sequenced in a study of CD8+CD57+ T cells in acquired aplastic anemia. TCR beta VDJ and CDR3 profiling used genomic DNA as template. MiXCR, run by TCRdb on the reads, gives a single entry per CDR3 protein. Of around 200,000 distinct CDR3 sequences listed, approximately 50% are singletons. Sequencing input: sorted CD4+, CD8+, or CD8+CD57+ T cells (not recorded which) from PBMCs. The receptors were gathered from a human donor in good health, serving as a control.

The chain recombines TRBV7-2 with TRBJ1-1; 10 bases agree with TRBD1. CDR1 SGHTA and CDR2 FQGNSA come from the germline V gene. The junction had 12 bases not matched to a gene; V was cut back by 7 bases and J by 1 base. There are 17 residues in the CDR3. The CDR3 bases are TGTGCCAGCAACACATTCCGGGACAGGGGAGGGAACACTGAAGCTTTCTTT. Its translation: CASNTFRDRGGNTEAFF. The full variable domain, its missing parts supplied by reference TRBV7-2 and TRBJ1-1, is GAGVSQSPSNKVTEKGKDVELRCDPISGHTALYWYRQSLGQGLEFLIYFQGNSAPDKSGLPSDRFSAERTGGSVSTLTIQRTQQEDSAVYLCASNTFRDRGGNTEAFFGQGTRLTVV.

This chain's CDR3 is CASRGRGANTEAFF. CDR3 coding DNA: TGTGCCAGCAGAGGGCGGGGGGCGAACACTGAAGCTTTCTTT. The chain combines TRBV7-9 with TRBJ1-1, with D tentatively TRBD1 (6 bases). This CDR3 is built from 14 residues. V was shortened by 6 bases and J by 1 base, with 12 bases between the two germline ends. Germline V gives CDR1 SEHNR, CDR2 FQNEAQ (reference sequence).

In DNA form, the CDR3 reads TGTGCCACCAGTGATTACCCTAAGGGGACAGGGGGCCTCAAGGCCTACGAGCAGTACTTC. This encodes CATSDYPKGTGGLKAYEQYF. The gene calls are TRBV24-1 and TRBJ2-7, with 12 positions matching TRBD1. The germline gives CDR1 KGHDR, CDR2 SFDVKD. The V gene end was trimmed by 2 bases and the J gene end by 2 bases; junction bases not matched to a gene: 15. There are 20 residues in the CDR3.

V is TRBV30 and J is TRBJ1-1; a weak D match, TRBD1 (6 bases). The length of the CDR3 is 17 residues. V was trimmed by 0 bases and J by 5 bases, leaving 22 bases between them. Germline V gene sequence: CDR1 GTSNPN, CDR2 SVGIG (reference sequence). In DNA, the CDR3 is TGTGCCTGGAGTGTACGGGATTTGAACAGGGCGGGGACTGAAGCTTTCTTT. Translating gives CAWSVRDLNRAGTEAFF.

This clonotype was counted only a few times. A read error may be the cause here, since a much bigger clone is one base away. CDR3 protein: CSANSLLAEDTDTQYF. The CDR3 DNA reads as TGCAGTGCTAACTCTCTACTAGCGGAGGACACAGATACGCAGTATTTT. The V and J genes are TRBV20-1 and TRBJ2-3; 8 bases map to TRBD2. The V gene's germline CDR1 is DFQATT and CDR2 SNEGSKA (reference sequence). Unmatched junction bases numbered 11, after V lost 4 bases and J lost 2 bases. The length of the CDR3 is 16 residues.

This clonotype was detected a few times. A much larger clone lies one base from this, so it may be a read error. V gene TRBV11-1 combines with J gene TRBJ2-5; tentatively, D is TRBD1 or TRBD2 (5 bases each). Germline CDR1 SGHAT, CDR2 FQDESV (reference sequence). This CDR3 contains 16 residues. Trimming took 5 bases from V and 4 from J, leaving 20 bases between them. In DNA form, the CDR3 reads TGTGCCAGCAGCAACCGACTTGGGGTGGGACGAGAGACCCAGTACTTC. It yields the protein CASSNRLGVGRETQYF.